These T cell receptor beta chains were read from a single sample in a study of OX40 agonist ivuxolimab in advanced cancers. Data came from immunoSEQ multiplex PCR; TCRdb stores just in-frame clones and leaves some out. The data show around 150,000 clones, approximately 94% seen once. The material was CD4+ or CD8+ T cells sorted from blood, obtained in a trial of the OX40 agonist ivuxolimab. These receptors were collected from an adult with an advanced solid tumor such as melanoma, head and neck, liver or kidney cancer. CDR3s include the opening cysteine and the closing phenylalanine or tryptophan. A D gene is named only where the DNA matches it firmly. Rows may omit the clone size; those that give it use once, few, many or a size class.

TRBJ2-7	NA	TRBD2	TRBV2	CASSGRDYGSYEQYF	TGTGCCAGCAGTGGCCGGGACTACGGCTCCTACGAGCAGTACTTC
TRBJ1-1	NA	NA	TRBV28	CASTRAGSTEAFF	TGTGCCAGCACCCGGGCAGGGAGCACTGAAGCTTTCTTT
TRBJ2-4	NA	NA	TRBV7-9	CASSAREGLRNIQYF	TGTGCCAGCAGCGCTAGGGAAGGATTGAGAAACATTCAGTACTTC
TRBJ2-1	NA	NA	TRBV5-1	CASSYLGGSSYNEQFF	TGCGCCAGCAGTTATTTGGGGGGAAGCTCCTACAATGAGCAGTTCTTC
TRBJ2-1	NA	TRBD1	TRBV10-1	CASSVEGTGVYNEQFF	TGCGCCAGCAGCGTAGAAGGGACAGGGGTATACAATGAGCAGTTCTTC
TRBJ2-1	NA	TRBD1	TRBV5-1	CASSLLTGGAGTEQFF	TGCGCCAGCAGCTTGTTGACAGGGGGAGCCGGGACTGAGCAGTTCTTC
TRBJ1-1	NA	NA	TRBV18	CASSPGLVNTEAFF	TGTGCCAGCTCACCGGGACTTGTGAACACTGAAGCTTTCTTT
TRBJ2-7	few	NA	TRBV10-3	CAISRVPHEQYF	TGTGCCATCAGCAGGGTTCCCCACGAGCAGTACTTC
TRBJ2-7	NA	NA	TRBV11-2	CASSSIHRDYEQYF	TGTGCCAGCAGCTCTATTCACAGGGACTACGAGCAGTACTTC
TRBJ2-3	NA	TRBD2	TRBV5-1	CASSLGPLAGSTDTQYF	TGCGCCAGCAGCTTGGGACCACTAGCGGGGAGCACAGATACGCAGTATTTT
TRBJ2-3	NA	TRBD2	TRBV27	CASSLWLAGGNTDTQYF	TGTGCCAGCAGTTTATGGCTAGCGGGGGGGAACACAGATACGCAGTATTTT
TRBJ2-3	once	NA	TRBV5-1	CASRKRGADVGTDTQYF	TGCGCCAGCAGGAAACGGGGGGCCGACGTGGGCACAGATACGCAGTATTTT
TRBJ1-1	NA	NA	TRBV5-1	CASSFAGRGTEAFF	TGCGCCAGCAGCTTCGCAGGGAGAGGCACTGAAGCTTTCTTT
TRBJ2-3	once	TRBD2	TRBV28	CASQGLVPDTQYF	TGTGCCAGTCAGGGACTAGTTCCAGATACGCAGTATTTT
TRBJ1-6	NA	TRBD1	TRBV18	CAGWGTGSSPLHF	TGTGCCGGCTGGGGGACAGGGAGTTCACCCCTCCACTTT
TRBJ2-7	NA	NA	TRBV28	CASSPPGQHYEQYF	TGTGCCAGCAGTCCCCCGGGACAACACTACGAGCAGTACTTC
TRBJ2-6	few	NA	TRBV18	CASSPIAGAGANVLTF	TGTGCCAGCTCCCCGATCGCAGGGGCTGGGGCCAACGTCCTGACTTTC
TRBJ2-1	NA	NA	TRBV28	CASSLSPALGNEQFF	TGTGCCAGCAGTTTAAGCCCAGCTCTCGGGAATGAGCAGTTCTTC
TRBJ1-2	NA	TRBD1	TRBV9	CASSPRGDRAGHGYTF	TGTGCCAGCAGCCCACGGGGGGACAGGGCCGGGCATGGCTACACCTTC
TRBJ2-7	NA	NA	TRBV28	CASSLSIGSGTAYEQYF	TGTGCCAGCAGTTTATCAATCGGATCGGGCACAGCTTACGAGCAGTACTTC
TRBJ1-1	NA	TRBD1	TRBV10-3	CAISETGVTEAFF	TGTGCCATCAGTGAGACAGGGGTCACTGAAGCTTTCTTT